Each of the 10 T cell receptor beta chains below was sequenced from the same sample in a study of beta chain features in type 1 diabetes. Of the isolated RNA, all was reverse transcribed, and so the sequenced material was expressed TCRB transcripts. Assay used: immunoSEQ multiplex PCR; TCRdb lists only in-frame clones, some missing. The sample includes 150,000 to 180,000 clones, under 13% of them seen just once. These receptors' targets are unknown. General study results and limits: People with Type 1 diabetes carried modestly yet significantly shorter TCRB CDR3s in all four CD4+ subsets.

Sequenced: central memory CD4+ T cells from blood. These receptors came from a man aged 30-40 years with type 1 diabetes.

V gene TRBV29-1 combines with J gene TRBJ1-1; possibly TRBD1 for D (6 bases). V was cut by 6 bases and J by 0 bases, with 11 bases left in between. The CDR3 has 13 amino acids. Germline loops: CDR1 SQVTM, CDR2 ANQGSEA. The CDR3 DNA reads as TGCAGCGTAAACAGGGATATGAACACTGAAGCTTTCTTT. Translated: CSVNRDMNTEAFF.

This clone has only a few counts. The CDR3 reads CASSTQYEQYF. For the CDR3, the DNA is TGTGCCAGCAGCACCCAGTACGAGCAGTACTTC. The chain has TRBV28 and TRBJ2-7; the D is unclear. The CDR3 sequence is 11 residues long. V gave up 6 bases and J gave up 4 bases, with 7 bases separating them. The germline V gene encodes CDR1 MDHEN and CDR2 SYDVKM. Full variable domain (missing parts from reference TRBV28 and TRBJ2-7): DVKVTQSSRYLVKRTGEKVFLECVQDMDHENMFWYRQDPGLGLRLIYFSYDVKMKEKGDIPEGYSVSREKKERFSLILESASTNQTSMYLCASSTQYEQYFGPGTRLTVT.

This clone showed up just a few times. The genes are TRBV25-1 and TRBJ2-7; TRBD1 matches 8 bases. This CDR3 has 14 amino acids. Germline V gene data show CDR1 as MGHDK and CDR2 as SYGVNS. Losses at the gene ends were 3 bases for V and 4 bases for J; bases not matched to a gene: 5. The CDR3 reads CASSDRQGRYEQYF. The CDR3, as DNA: TGTGCCAGCAGTGATCGACAGGGGCGGTACGAGCAGTACTTC.

This clone has a handful of counts. V usage is TRBV29-1 and J usage is TRBJ2-7, with TRBD1 as a possible D gene (5 bases). This CDR3 contains 11 residues. With 6 bases removed from V and 5 bases from J, the gap between germline ends came to 11 bases. Germline V CDR1 and CDR2: SQVTM, ANQGSEA. This chain's CDR3 is CSVTSTDEQYF. CDR3 sequence (DNA): TGCAGCGTAACTTCGACAGACGAGCAGTACTTC.

V is TRBV7-9 and J is TRBJ2-1; TRBD2 matches 7 bases. The CDR3 covers 15 residues. J lost 7 bases, V lost 1 base, and 7 bases had no gene match. The V gene's germline CDR1 is SEHNR and CDR2 FQNEAQ (reference sequence). The CDR3 protein is CASSLGQRESNEQFF. The CDR3 region has the DNA TGTGCCAGCAGCTTAGGCCAGCGGGAATCTAATGAGCAGTTCTTC. The full variable domain, in which reference TRBV7-9 and TRBJ2-1 provide the parts outside the CDR3, is DTGVSQNPRHKITKRGQNVTFRCDPISEHNRLYWYRQTLGQGPEFLTYFQNEAQLEKSRLLSDRFSAERPKGSFSTLEIQRTEQGDSAMYLCASSLGQRESNEQFFGPGTRLTVL.

In its sample, this clone was seen a few times. CDR3 sequence reads: CAISTGQGKEQFF. For the CDR3, the DNA is TGTGCCATCAGTACGGGACAGGGAAAGGAGCAGTTCTTC. The V gene is TRBV10-3, the J gene TRBJ2-1; the match to TRBD1 covers 9 bases. The CDR3 is made up of 13 amino acids. With 5 bases clipped from V and 10 bases from J, the junction kept 6 bases outside the gene matches. CDR1 is ENHRY, CDR2 SYGVKD, per germline.

The chain joins TRBV7-3 to TRBJ2-2; D is ambiguous. The CDR3 consists of 16 residues. From germline, CDR1 is SGHTA and CDR2 FQGTGA. V was trimmed by 1 base and J by 6 bases, leaving 15 bases between them. The CDR3 DNA is TGTGCCAGCAGCTTAATCGGCGGAACGGTGGCCGGGGAGCTGTTTTTT. The encoded protein is CASSLIGGTVAGELFF. The variable domain in full, completed from reference TRBV7-3 and TRBJ2-2, reads GAGVSQTPSNKVTEKGKYVELRCDPISGHTALYWYRQSLGQGPEFLIYFQGTGAADDSGLPNDRFFAVRPEGSVSTLKIQRTERGDSAVYLCASSLIGGTVAGELFFGEGSRLTVL.

The chain has TRBV28 and TRBJ2-3, with D perhaps matching TRBD1 (6 bases). Germline assignment: CDR1 MDHEN and CDR2 SYDVKM. The CDR3 has 14 residues. With 5 bases removed from V and 1 base from J, the gap between germline ends came to 10 bases. The CDR3 sequence is CASSPSGGTDTQYF. The CDR3 region has the DNA TGTGCCAGCAGTCCGTCAGGGGGCACAGATACGCAGTATTTT.

This clone was seen a handful of times. The chain recombines TRBV28 with TRBJ1-1; 8 bases fit TRBD1. Germline CDR1 reads MDHEN; CDR2 reads SYDVKM. V was pared by 5 bases and J by 8 bases, with 10 bases of the junction left unmatched. The CDR3 has 14 amino acids. Here the CDR3 DNA reads TGTGCCAGCAGTCTGACAGGGGCCACGACCGAAGCTTTCTTT. It is translated as CASSLTGATTEAFF.

The chain joins TRBV5-1 to TRBJ2-5; 11 nucleotides agree with TRBD2. Germline lookup yields CDR1 SGHRS and CDR2 YFSETQ. The V gene end was trimmed by 4 bases and the J gene end by 5 bases; junction bases not matched to a gene: 13. The length of the CDR3 is 17 residues. DNA of the CDR3: TGCGCCAGCAGCCCGGGACTAGCGGATAGGGCCGTTGAGACCCAGTACTTC. Protein: CASSPGLADRAVETQYF.